Sequencing of this T cell receptor beta chain was carried out in a study of blood T cell repertoires in COVID-19. The wider study: Donors in the United States, Italy and Spain gave samples during acute or convalescent COVID-19. PBMCs, B-cell-depleted T cells, or T cells were the source of the cDNA or gDNA that made up the material.

Original processing notes: Scientists estimated how many nucleated cells there were by amplifying reference gene primers. The repertoire was sequenced with immunoSEQ multiplex PCR; TCRdb's copy has only in-frame clones and lacks some. V and J calls and clone size are those listed in that table; D and trimming were worked out from the DNA. The table includes about 230,000 clones, approximately 90% detected once. CDR3 length: 13 amino acids. CDR1 is LGHNA and CDR2 is YSLEER in the germline V gene. Trimming left V 2 bases short and J 7 bases short, with 9 bases between. The J gene is TRBJ2-1, the V gene TRBV4-3; D is unclear. The sample taken for sequencing was peripheral blood. The receptor comes from a woman aged 18 to 35 who had recovered from COVID-19. The DNA of the CDR3 is TGCGCCAGCAGCCAAAATCGTATGAATGAGCAGTTCTTC. Translation: CASSQNRMNEQFF.